A selection of T cell receptor beta chains follows, all from one sample in a study of human T cells and chemical hapten exposure. TCRdb re-called the RACE reads through MiXCR, storing one row per CDR3 protein. The sample lists about 190,000 distinct CDR3 sequences, under 30% occurring once. The starting material was whole blood, obtained in connection with sensitization to the hapten diphenylcyclopropenone (DPC). These receptor sequences come from a woman aged 40 to 50 with alopecia areata. Some clones in this sample may be carry-over from other donors' samples. Each CDR3 is given with its conserved first and last residue. D genes are given only for firm matches. Rows may omit the clone size; those that give it use once, few, many or a size class.

d_call,clone_size,j_call,v_call,cdr3_aa,cdr3_nt
-,many,TRBJ2-1,TRBV27,CASSHPRRSYNEQFF,TGTGCCAGCTCCCACCCCCGACGCTCCTACAATGAGCAGTTCTTC
-,few,TRBJ1-5,TRBV28,CASSLAQGYQPQHF,TGTGCCAGCAGTTTAGCCCAGGGATATCAGCCCCAGCATTTT
-,-,TRBJ2-3,TRBV5-1,CASSLVPGSLADTQYF,TGCGCCAGCAGCTTGGTACCCGGGAGCCTGGCAGATACGCAGTATTTT
-,few,TRBJ2-7,TRBV28,CASSADSSYEQYF,TGTGCCAGCAGTGCGGACTCATCCTACGAGCAGTACTTC
-,many,TRBJ1-1,TRBV10-3,CAIRGRDTEAFF,TGTGCCATTCGGGGACGTGACACTGAAGCTTTCTTT
TRBD2,-,TRBJ2-1,TRBV28,CASSPDGSGSPGEQFF,TGTGCCAGCAGTCCCGATGGGAGCGGGAGCCCCGGGGAGCAGTTCTTC
TRBD1,few,TRBJ1-1,TRBV3-1,CASSQVLSGTGKNTEAFF,TGTGCCAGCAGCCAAGTTCTTTCGGGGACAGGGAAGAACACTGAAGCTTTCTTT
-,-,TRBJ2-7,TRBV7-2,CASSSLRDEQYF,TGTGCCAGCAGCTCGCTGAGGGACGAGCAGTACTTC
-,-,TRBJ2-7,TRBV7-2,CASSSDKYEQYF,TGTGCCAGCAGCTCCGACAAGTACGAGCAGTACTTC
TRBD1,many,TRBJ1-6,TRBV13,CASSSYRGPNSPLHF,TGTGCCAGCAGCTCATACAGGGGCCCGAATTCACCCCTCCACTTT
TRBD1,many,TRBJ2-2,TRBV19,CASSQGAIFAGELFF,TGTGCCAGTAGTCAGGGGGCAATTTTCGCCGGGGAGCTGTTTTTT
-,-,TRBJ2-1,TRBV6-2/TRBV6-3,CASSYSGSEQFF,TGTGCCAGCAGTTACTCCGGGAGTGAGCAGTTCTTC
-,-,TRBJ2-3,TRBV6-2/TRBV6-3,CASSYLDTQYF,TGTGCCAGCAGTTACTTAGATACGCAGTATTTT
TRBD1,-,TRBJ2-7,TRBV6-5,CASSYSRGTGGSEQYF,TGTGCCAGCAGTTACTCGAGAGGGACAGGGGGGAGCGAGCAGTACTTC
-,-,TRBJ2-7,TRBV7-9,CASSPYPQGQNEQYF,TGTGCCAGCAGCCCCTATCCGCAGGGCCAGAACGAGCAGTACTTC
TRBD2,few,TRBJ2-7,TRBV6-5,CASSYLGGSSYEQYF,TGTGCCAGCAGTTATCTAGGCGGGAGCTCCTACGAGCAGTACTTC
-,few,TRBJ1-5,TRBV7-9,CASSSDSGGDQPQHF,TGTGCCAGCAGCTCCGACTCGGGTGGCGATCAGCCCCAGCATTTT
TRBD1,-,TRBJ1-4,TRBV11-2,CASSLDREHEKLFF,TGTGCCAGCAGCCTCGACAGGGAACATGAAAAACTGTTTTTT
TRBD2,-,TRBJ2-1,TRBV9,CASSPKLGGLAGDGNEQFF,TGTGCCAGCAGCCCCAAGTTAGGGGGACTAGCGGGAGACGGGAATGAGCAGTTCTTC
-,-,TRBJ2-6,TRBV15,CATSRQLHRVANVLTF,TGTGCCACCAGTAGACAGCTACATAGGGTAGCCAACGTCCTGACTTTC
-,-,TRBJ1-2,TRBV6-2/TRBV6-3,CASSYSSDRFSRANYGYTF,TGTGCCAGCAGTTACTCCTCGGACAGATTTTCCCGAGCTAACTATGGCTACACCTTC
TRBD1,-,TRBJ2-1,TRBV29-1,CSVDGRQGAGEQFF,TGCAGCGTTGATGGGAGACAGGGGGCCGGTGAGCAGTTCTTC
-,few,TRBJ2-2,TRBV4-1,CASSHTRFAGELFF,TGCGCCAGCAGCCACACGCGGTTCGCCGGGGAGCTGTTTTTT
TRBD1,few,TRBJ2-2,TRBV7-7,CASSWTGNTGELFF,TGTGCTAGCAGCTGGACAGGGAACACCGGGGAGCTGTTTTTT
-,few,TRBJ2-1,TRBV11-2,CASTNHYLNEQFF,TGTGCCAGCACCAACCACTACCTCAATGAGCAGTTCTTC
-,-,TRBJ2-1,TRBV28,CAGAGLSSYNEQFF,TGTGCCGGGGCGGGGTTGAGCTCCTACAATGAGCAGTTCTTC
-,many,TRBJ2-7,TRBV6-6,CASSGTAPYEQYF,TGTGCCAGCAGTGGGACGGCCCCCTACGAGCAGTACTTC
TRBD1,-,TRBJ1-2,TRBV7-2,CASSLRQGRRGYTF,TGTGCCAGCAGCTTAAGACAGGGTCGACGTGGCTACACCTTC
-,-,TRBJ2-4,TRBV25-1,CASSTPGSSGDKNIQYF,TGTGCCAGCAGTACGCCAGGGTCTTCTGGGGACAAAAACATTCAGTACTTC
-,few,TRBJ1-5,TRBV20-1,CSARDRMGANQPQHF,TGCAGTGCTAGAGATAGGATGGGGGCGAATCAGCCCCAGCATTTT
-,many,TRBJ2-6,TRBV7-9,CASSPSGANVLTF,TGTGCCAGCAGCCCCTCTGGGGCCAACGTCCTGACTTTC
TRBD2,-,TRBJ2-1,TRBV12-3/TRBV12-4,CASSPTSGRGPEQFF,TGTGCCAGCAGCCCAACTAGCGGGAGGGGTCCTGAGCAGTTCTTC
TRBD2,-,TRBJ2-2,TRBV19,CASISDSGRASGTGELFF,TGTGCCAGTATCTCCGATAGCGGGAGGGCCTCTGGGACCGGGGAGCTGTTTTTT
-,few,TRBJ2-5,TRBV6-1,CARGGEAQETQYF,TGTGCCAGAGGAGGGGAAGCGCAAGAGACCCAGTACTTC
-,few,TRBJ1-2,TRBV18,CASSPDRNNYGYTF,TGTGCCAGCTCACCCGACAGGAATAACTATGGCTACACCTTC
TRBD1,-,TRBJ2-1,TRBV7-2,CASSFRQGTVLYNEQFF,TGTGCCAGCAGCTTCAGACAGGGGACCGTATTATACAATGAGCAGTTCTTC
TRBD1,-,TRBJ2-2,TRBV27,CASSSGTGSTGELIF,TGTGCCAGCAGCTCCGGGACAGGGAGCACCGGGGAGCTGATTTTT
-,-,TRBJ1-2,TRBV29-1,CSVYETGSYGYTF,TGCAGCGTTTACGAGACAGGCTCCTATGGCTACACCTTC
TRBD2,-,TRBJ2-1,TRBV20-1,CSARSHSGSSYNEQFF,TGCAGTGCTAGATCCCATAGCGGGAGCTCCTACAATGAGCAGTTCTTC
TRBD1,-,TRBJ2-7,TRBV10-3,CAIGFGGQGAYEQYF,TGTGCCATCGGGTTCGGAGGACAGGGGGCCTACGAGCAGTACTTC
-,few,TRBJ2-1,TRBV6-1,CASSENLYNEQFF,TGTGCCAGCAGTGAAAATCTTTACAATGAGCAGTTCTTC
-,few,TRBJ1-5,TRBV27,CASSLSRGNQPQHF,TGTGCCAGCAGTTTATCGAGGGGTAATCAGCCCCAGCATTTT
-,-,TRBJ2-6,TRBV10-3,CAISELSLGANVLTF,TGTGCCATCAGTGAATTGTCCCTGGGGGCCAACGTCCTGACTTTC
TRBD1,-,TRBJ2-4,TRBV7-9,CASSSGGQGTKNIQYF,TGTGCCAGCAGCTCCGGAGGACAGGGAACCAAAAACATTCAGTACTTC
-,-,TRBJ2-1,TRBV5-1,CASSLGGGDNEQFF,TGCGCCAGCAGCTTGGGAGGGGGGGACAATGAGCAGTTCTTC
-,-,TRBJ1-5,TRBV21-1,CASSIAGGIQPQHF,TGTGCCAGCAGCATTGCAGGGGGCATTCAGCCCCAGCATTTT
-,few,TRBJ1-1,TRBV10-3,CATERGLNTEAFF,TGTGCCACTGAGAGGGGATTGAACACTGAAGCTTTCTTT
-,-,TRBJ2-1,TRBV29-1,CSSGTPGHRGYNEQFF,TGCAGTTCTGGAACCCCGGGACACCGGGGGTACAATGAGCAGTTCTTC
TRBD1,-,TRBJ1-2,TRBV7-2,CASKQGQGFGYGYTF,TGTGCCAGCAAACAGGGACAGGGGTTCGGCTATGGCTACACCTTC
-,-,TRBJ2-4,TRBV6-1,CASAGGNVGNIQYF,TGTGCCTCAGCAGGGGGGAACGTGGGCAACATTCAGTACTTC
-,-,TRBJ1-1,TRBV28,CASSSHGPGGTEAFF,TGTGCCAGCAGTTCTCATGGACCGGGCGGCACTGAAGCTTTCTTT
TRBD1,few,TRBJ2-7,TRBV6-2/TRBV6-3,CASRTGTGFYEQYF,TGTGCCAGCAGAACCGGGACAGGGTTCTACGAGCAGTACTTC
-,few,TRBJ2-7,TRBV9,CASSVDIGGTYEQYF,TGTGCCAGCAGCGTAGACATCGGGGGAACCTACGAGCAGTACTTC
-,-,TRBJ2-2,TRBV5-8,CASSLAWGETSGELFF,TGTGCCAGCAGCTTGGCCTGGGGGGAGACCTCCGGGGAGCTGTTTTTT
TRBD1,many,TRBJ2-7,TRBV4-3,CASSTDRAAYEQYF,TGCGCCAGCAGCACGGACAGGGCAGCCTACGAGCAGTACTTC
-,-,TRBJ1-1,TRBV10-3,CASGALNTEAFF,TGTGCCTCGGGTGCCCTGAACACTGAAGCTTTCTTT
-,-,TRBJ1-3,TRBV29-1,CSVEDGGPGGIYF,TGCAGCGTTGAAGATGGAGGGCCCGGGGGCATATATTTT
TRBD1,few,TRBJ2-2,TRBV28,CASSPLHGTGPGELFF,TGTGCCAGCAGTCCACTACACGGGACAGGCCCCGGGGAGCTGTTTTTT
TRBD2,few,TRBJ2-5,TRBV28,CASRHGLDQETQYF,TGTGCCAGCAGACATGGACTAGATCAAGAGACCCAGTACTTC